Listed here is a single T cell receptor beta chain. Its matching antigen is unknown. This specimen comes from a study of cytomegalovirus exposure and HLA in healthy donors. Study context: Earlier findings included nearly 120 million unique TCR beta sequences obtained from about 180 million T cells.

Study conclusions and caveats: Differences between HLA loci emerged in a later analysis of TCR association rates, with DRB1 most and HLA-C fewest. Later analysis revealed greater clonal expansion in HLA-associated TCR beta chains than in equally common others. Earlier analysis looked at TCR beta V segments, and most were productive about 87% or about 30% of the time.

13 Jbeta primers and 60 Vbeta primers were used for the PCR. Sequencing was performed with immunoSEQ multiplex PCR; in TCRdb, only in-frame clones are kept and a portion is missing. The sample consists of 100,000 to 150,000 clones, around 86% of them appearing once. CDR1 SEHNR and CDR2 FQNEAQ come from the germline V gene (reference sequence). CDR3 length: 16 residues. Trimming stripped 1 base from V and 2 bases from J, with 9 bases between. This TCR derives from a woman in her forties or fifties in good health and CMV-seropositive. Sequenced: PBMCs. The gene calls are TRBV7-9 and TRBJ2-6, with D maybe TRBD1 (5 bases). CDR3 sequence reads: CASSLVVGAGANVLTF. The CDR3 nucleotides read TGTGCCAGCAGCTTAGTCGTAGGGGCTGGGGCCAACGTCCTGACTTTC.